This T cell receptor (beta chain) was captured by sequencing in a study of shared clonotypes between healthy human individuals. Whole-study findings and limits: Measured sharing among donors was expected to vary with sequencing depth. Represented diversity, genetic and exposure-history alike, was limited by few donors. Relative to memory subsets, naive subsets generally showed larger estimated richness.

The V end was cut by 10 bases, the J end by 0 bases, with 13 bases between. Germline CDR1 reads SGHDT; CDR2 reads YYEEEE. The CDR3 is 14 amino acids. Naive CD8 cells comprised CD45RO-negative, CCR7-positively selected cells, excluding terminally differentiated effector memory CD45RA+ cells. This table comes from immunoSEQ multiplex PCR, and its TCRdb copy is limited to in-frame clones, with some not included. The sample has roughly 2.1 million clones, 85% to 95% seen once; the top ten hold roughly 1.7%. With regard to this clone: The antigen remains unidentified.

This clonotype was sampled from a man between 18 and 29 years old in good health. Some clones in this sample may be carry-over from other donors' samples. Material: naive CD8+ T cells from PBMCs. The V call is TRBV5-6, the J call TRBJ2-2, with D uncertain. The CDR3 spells CASCRGSNTGELFF. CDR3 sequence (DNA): TGTGCCTCCTGCCGAGGTTCGAACACCGGGGAGCTGTTTTTT.